This T cell receptor (beta chain) is from a study of siplizumab effects on memory and regulatory T cells. The overall study: Pairing was applied to the mixed lymphocyte reactions, which contained siplizumab at around 1 ug/mL or no drug. Overall study findings and caveats: Alloreactive sequences from unstimulated CD4+ memory cells fell significantly with siplizumab. With siplizumab, mappable alloreactive CD4+ clones averaged 68.8% Treg-derived, versus over 25% in controls.

Trimming removed 3 bases from V and 3 bases from J, with 9 bases in between. CDR1 MNHEY and CDR2 SMNVEV come from the germline V gene (reference sequence). The CDR3 has 13 residues. As regards this clone: What it binds is not known.

About 9.2 x 10^4 TCR templates underwent assay in every sample. The protocol was immunoSEQ multiplex PCR, while the TCRdb copy is restricted to in-frame clones and leaves out a portion. The repertoire holds roughly 5,300 clones, 45% to 55% seen once, with 83% in the top ten. The mixed lymphocyte reaction cells were held in coculture (37°C) for less than seven days. J is TRBJ2-7 and V is TRBV27; D is unresolved. This TCR derives from a human donor in good health; the cells came from an allogeneic mixed lymphocyte reaction. Some clones in this sample may be carry-over from other donors' samples. Material: CFSE-low (dividing) CD8+ T cells sorted from an allogeneic mixed lymphocyte reaction. The CDR3 bases are TGTGCCAGCAGTTTTGGGCTGGGCTACGAGCAGTACTTC. Encoded protein: CASSFGLGYEQYF.